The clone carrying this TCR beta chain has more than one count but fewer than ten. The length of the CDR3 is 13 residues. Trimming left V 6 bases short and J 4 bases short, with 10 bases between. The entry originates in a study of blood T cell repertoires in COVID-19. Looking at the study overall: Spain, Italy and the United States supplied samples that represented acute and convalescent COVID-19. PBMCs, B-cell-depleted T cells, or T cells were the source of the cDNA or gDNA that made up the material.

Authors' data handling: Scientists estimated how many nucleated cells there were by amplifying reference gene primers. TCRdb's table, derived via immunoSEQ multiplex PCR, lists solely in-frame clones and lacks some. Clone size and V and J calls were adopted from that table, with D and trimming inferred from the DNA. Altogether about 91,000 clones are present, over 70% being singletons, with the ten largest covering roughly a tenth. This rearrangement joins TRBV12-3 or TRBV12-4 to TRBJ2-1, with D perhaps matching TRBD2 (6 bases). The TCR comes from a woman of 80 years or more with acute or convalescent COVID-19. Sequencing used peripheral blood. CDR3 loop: CASRRDQYNEQFF. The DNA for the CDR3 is TGTGCCAGCAGGCGGGACCAGTACAATGAGCAGTTCTTC.